The 3 T cell receptor beta chains reported below all come from one sample, sequenced in a study of blood T cell repertoires in COVID-19 (TCRdb year 2020). The method was the immunoSEQ multiplex PCR assay. Sourced from immuneACCESS, this table was stored by TCRdb with only in-frame sequences that have V and J called. A share of the clones is absent; for the studies checked, an unresolved V gene accounts for under half, and the remainder has no known explanation. A total of around 100,000 clones appear in this sample, around 90% of them only once. 5% to 6.5% of the sample comes from the top ten. The sequenced sample was peripheral blood. Receptor source: a human donor in a cohort sampled during active COVID-19.

The chain couples TRBV9 to TRBJ1-5; TRBD1 agrees at 10 bases. The CDR3 has 14 amino acids. Trimming took 4 bases from V and 5 from J; bases not matched to a gene: 3. The germline gives CDR1 SGDLS, CDR2 YYNGEE. CDR3 in amino acids: CASSPDRGHQPQHF. The CDR3 DNA sequence: TGTGCCAGCAGCCCAGACAGGGGGCATCAGCCCCAGCATTTT.

This chain connects TRBV7-2 to TRBJ2-3, with TRBD2 matching over 14 bases. The CDR3 has 15 residues. Germline CDR1 SGHTA, CDR2 FQGNSA. After removal of 5 bases from V and 6 bases from J, the junction contained 4 bases not matched to a gene. CDR3 region: CASSPRTSGRDTQYF. CDR3 bases: TGTGCCAGCAGCCCCCGGACTAGCGGGAGGGATACGCAGTATTTT.

The chain couples TRBV5-6 to TRBJ2-7; D might be TRBD2 (6 bases). Germline values: CDR1 SGHDT, CDR2 YYEEEE. V shed 5 bases and J shed 0 bases, with 12 bases lying between them. This CDR3 contains 14 residues. DNA for the CDR3: TGTGCCAGCAGGGTTGGACTATCCTCCTACGAGCAGTACTTC. Residues: CASRVGLSSYEQYF.